Each of the 18 T cell receptor beta chains below was sequenced from the same sample in a study of T cell repertoires in cytomegalovirus infection. TCRdb used MiXCR to reprocess the reads, holding one entry per CDR3 protein. Of about 200,000 distinct CDR3 sequences in the sample, about a tenth were seen once. Sequencing was performed on PBMCs. The origin of the receptors is a human donor in good health (CMV status not recorded). Some clones in this sample may be carry-over from other donors' samples.

This clonotype was picked up many times. The CDR3 is CASSVDRGAEQFF. CDR3 nucleotide sequence: TGTGCCAGCAGCGTTGACAGGGGGGCTGAGCAGTTCTTC. The genes are TRBV7-2 and TRBJ2-1, with 9 nucleotides matching TRBD1. The CDR3 spans 13 residues. Trimming at V came to 5 bases and at J to 9 bases, leaving 5 bases not matched to a gene. Germline-derived CDR1 and CDR2 are SGHTA and FQGNSA. The whole variable domain, filled in from reference TRBV7-2 and TRBJ2-1, reads GAGVSQSPSNKVTEKGKDVELRCDPISGHTALYWYRQSLGQGLEFLIYFQGNSAPDKSGLPSDRFSAERTGGSVSTLTIQRTQQEDSAVYLCASSVDRGAEQFFGPGTRLTVL.

This clonotype was seen many times. The rearrangement links TRBV7-2 to TRBJ1-2, with D possibly TRBD1 on 6 matching bases. Looked up from germline, CDR1 is SGHTA and CDR2 is FQGNSA. V was trimmed by 3 bases and J by 4 bases, leaving 9 bases between them. The CDR3 contains 13 residues. The CDR3 is CASSFGQFYGYTF. CDR3 DNA: TGTGCCAGCAGCTTCGGACAGTTCTATGGCTACACCTTC. Using reference TRBV7-2 and TRBJ1-2 for the parts outside the CDR3, the full variable domain is GAGVSQSPSNKVTEKGKDVELRCDPISGHTALYWYRQSLGQGLEFLIYFQGNSAPDKSGLPSDRFSAERTGGSVSTLTIQRTQQEDSAVYLCASSFGQFYGYTFGSGTRLTVV.

This clonotype was observed a handful of times. This chain connects TRBV7-9 to TRBJ2-7, with TRBD1 matching 9 bases. CDR3 length equals 15 residues. CDR1 is SEHNR and CDR2 is FQNEAQ in the germline V gene (reference sequence). The V and J ends lost 3 bases and 4 bases, in that order; junction bases with no gene match: 7. The CDR3 nucleotides are TGTGCCAGCAGCTTCCCGGGACAGGGATTTTACGAGCAGTACTTC. Translated: CASSFPGQGFYEQYF. Full variable domain (outside the CDR3, taken from reference TRBV7-9 and TRBJ2-7): DTGVSQNPRHKITKRGQNVTFRCDPISEHNRLYWYRQTLGQGPEFLTYFQNEAQLEKSRLLSDRFSAERPKGSFSTLEIQRTEQGDSAMYLCASSFPGQGFYEQYFGPGTRLTVT.

This clonotype was counted many times. This chain uses TRBV12-5 with TRBJ2-2; TRBD1 matches at 8 bases. Germline V gene data show CDR1 as LGHNT and CDR2 as FRNRAP. There are 15 residues in the CDR3. V trimming: 4 bases; J trimming: 7 bases; junction bases outside the gene matches: 8. The CDR3 here is CASGSSGGASGELFF. The CDR3 region has the DNA TGTGCTAGTGGTTCCTCAGGGGGCGCGAGCGGGGAGCTGTTTTTT.

This clonotype was detected many times. The chain employs TRBV7-2 and TRBJ2-3; D uncertain. The germline gives CDR1 SGHTA, CDR2 FQGNSA. CDR3 size: 12 residues. Trimming took 4 bases from V and 5 from J, leaving 7 bases between them. The CDR3 sequence is CASSYWGDTQYF. In DNA, the CDR3 is TGTGCCAGCAGCTACTGGGGAGATACGCAGTATTTT. Full variable domain (remainder filled in from reference TRBV7-2 and TRBJ2-3): GAGVSQSPSNKVTEKGKDVELRCDPISGHTALYWYRQSLGQGLEFLIYFQGNSAPDKSGLPSDRFSAERTGGSVSTLTIQRTQQEDSAVYLCASSYWGDTQYFGPGTRLTVL.

This clonotype counts as medium-sized. The chain recombines TRBV28 with TRBJ2-3; TRBD1 matches 7 bases. The CDR3 covers 13 residues. The V gene end was trimmed by 5 bases and the J gene end by 4 bases; junction bases not matched to a gene: 3. CDR1 MDHEN and CDR2 SYDVKM come from the germline V gene. In DNA form, the CDR3 reads TGTGCCAGCAGTCTAACAGGGGCAGATACGCAGTATTTT. Its protein is CASSLTGADTQYF.

This clonotype was seen repeatedly, ten times or more. V and J are TRBV7-2 and TRBJ2-6, with 8 positions matching TRBD2. Germline V gene lookup returns CDR1 SGHTA and CDR2 FQGNSA. The CDR3 sequence is 17 residues long. V lost 5 bases and J lost 2; bases outside the gene matches: 8. CDR3 loop: CASSTRGGGPGANVLTF. The CDR3 DNA reads TGTGCCAGCAGCACCCGAGGCGGGGGGCCTGGGGCCAACGTCCTGACTTTC.

This clonotype showed up just a few times. The chain couples TRBV14 to TRBJ1-3; 10 bases line up with TRBD1. V was pared by 3 bases and J by 0 bases, with 2 bases of the junction left unmatched. The CDR3 extends over 16 amino acids. Looked up from germline, CDR1 is SGHDN and CDR2 is FVKESK. CDR3 sequence: CASSHRTGGSGNTIYF. Here the CDR3 DNA reads TGTGCCAGCAGCCACAGGACAGGGGGCTCTGGAAACACCATATATTTT.

This clonotype was detected many times. The V gene is TRBV20-1, the J gene TRBJ2-7, with D possibly matching TRBD1 (6 bases). The CDR3 loop spans 13 amino acids. From germline, CDR1 is DFQATT and CDR2 SNEGSKA (reference sequence). Trimming removed 5 bases from V and 3 bases from J, with 14 bases in between. The CDR3 loop reads CSAHGQIDYEQYF. CDR3 coding DNA: TGCAGTGCTCACGGACAGATAGACTACGAGCAGTACTTC.

This clonotype has a count of ten or more. The chain couples TRBV12-3 or TRBV12-4 to TRBJ2-7; 9 bases are a match to TRBD1. With 6 bases clipped from V and 5 bases from J, the junction kept 8 bases outside the gene matches. This CDR3 spans 14 amino acids. CDR3 coding DNA: TGTGCCAGCAGCCGAGGACAGGGGTTCCACGAGCAGTACTTC. Translated, it gives CASSRGQGFHEQYF.

This clonotype was detected ten times or more. V is TRBV7-9 and J is TRBJ2-7; the match to TRBD1 covers 7 bases. Germline V gene sequence: CDR1 SEHNR, CDR2 FQNEAQ (reference sequence). V lost 9 bases, J lost 3 bases, and 2 bases stayed unmatched. This CDR3 region has 11 residues. The CDR3 DNA reads as TGTGCCAGTACAGGGGACTACGAGCAGTACTTC. Residues: CASTGDYEQYF.

There are a few counts of this clonotype. The chain couples TRBV10-3 to TRBJ2-7; TRBD2 is a possible D gene (6 bases). There are 12 residues in the CDR3. Per the germline V gene, CDR1 is ENHRY and CDR2 is SYGVKD. Trimming stripped 4 bases from V and 6 bases from J, with 10 bases between. The CDR3 region is CAISGGTAEQYF. As DNA, the CDR3 is TGTGCCATCAGTGGCGGGACGGCCGAGCAGTACTTC.

This clonotype was seen repeatedly, ten times or more. This sequence joins TRBV7-9 and TRBJ1-1; D is unclear. CDR3 length: 15 amino acids. Germline CDR1 reads SEHNR; CDR2 reads FQNEAQ (reference sequence). V dropped 2 bases and J dropped 0 bases, with 10 bases sitting between them. The CDR3 spells CASSLNLWMNTEAFF. DNA of the CDR3: TGTGCCAGCAGCTTAAACCTCTGGATGAACACTGAAGCTTTCTTT.

V and J are TRBV7-8 and TRBJ1-5; D unresolved. This CDR3 has 13 residues. CDR1 SGHVS and CDR2 FQNEAQ come from the germline V gene. With 5 bases removed from V and 5 bases from J, the gap between germline ends came to 10 bases. CDR3 amino acids: CASSLVRDQPQHF. In DNA, the CDR3 is TGTGCCAGCAGCCTCGTCCGCGATCAGCCCCAGCATTTT. Looking up the rest from reference TRBV7-8 and TRBJ1-5 gives the full variable domain: GAGVSQSPRYKVAKRGQDVALRCDPISGHVSLFWYQQALGQGPEFLTYFQNEAQLDKSGLPSDRFFAERPEGSVSTLKIQRTQQEDSAVYLCASSLVRDQPQHFGDGTRLSIL.

This clonotype was observed many times. This chain connects TRBV20-1 to TRBJ2-3, with TRBD2 identical over 7 bases. Per germline, CDR1 DFQATT and CDR2 SNEGSKA (reference sequence). Germline trimming cut 6 bases from V and 0 bases from J; bases unmatched to any gene: 6. This CDR3 has 14 residues. The CDR3 sequence: CSASTSASTDTQYF. The CDR3 DNA follows: TGCAGTGCGTCAACTAGCGCCAGCACAGATACGCAGTATTTT.

This clonotype was counted ten times or more. The chain employs TRBV7-2 and TRBJ2-7; the D gene is possibly TRBD1 (6 bases). The CDR3 sequence is 15 residues long. V dropped 1 base and J dropped 2 bases, with 12 bases sitting between them. Germline values: CDR1 SGHTA, CDR2 FQGNSA. The CDR3 is CASSLGGLGTYEQYF. The CDR3 nucleotides read TGTGCCAGCAGCTTAGGGGGGCTGGGAACCTACGAGCAGTACTTC.

This clonotype showed up just a few times. The gene calls are TRBV27 and TRBJ2-2, with D possibly matching TRBD2 (5 bases). The CDR3 has 15 amino acids. Germline CDR1 is MNHEY and CDR2 is SMNVEV (reference sequence). V dropped 8 bases and J dropped 1 base, with 14 bases sitting between them. CDR3 in amino acids: CASSGWAGNTGELFF. CDR3 bases: TGTGCCAGCTCGGGATGGGCAGGGAACACCGGGGAGCTGTTTTTT.

Remarks on this clonotype: One end of the junction does not line up with germline, which may come from a read error. The chain is built from TRBV15 and TRBJ1-2; the D is unclear. This CDR3 has 14 residues. Per germline, CDR1 LNHNV and CDR2 YYDKDF (reference sequence). In nucleotides, the CDR3 is TGTGCCACCAGCGGAGACGGGGTTAACTATGGCTACACCTTC. Translated, it gives CATSGDGVNYGYTF.